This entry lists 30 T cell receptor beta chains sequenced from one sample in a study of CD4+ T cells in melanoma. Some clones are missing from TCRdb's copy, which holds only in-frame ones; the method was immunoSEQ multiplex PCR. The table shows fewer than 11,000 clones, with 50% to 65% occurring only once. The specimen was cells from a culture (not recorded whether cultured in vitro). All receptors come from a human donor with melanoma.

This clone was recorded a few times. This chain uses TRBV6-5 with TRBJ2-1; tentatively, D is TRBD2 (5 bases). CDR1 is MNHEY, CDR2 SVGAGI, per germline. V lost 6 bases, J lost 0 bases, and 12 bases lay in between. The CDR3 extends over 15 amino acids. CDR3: CASSIQRSSYNEQFF. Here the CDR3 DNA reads TGTGCCAGCAGCATCCAGCGGAGCTCCTACAATGAGCAGTTCTTC.

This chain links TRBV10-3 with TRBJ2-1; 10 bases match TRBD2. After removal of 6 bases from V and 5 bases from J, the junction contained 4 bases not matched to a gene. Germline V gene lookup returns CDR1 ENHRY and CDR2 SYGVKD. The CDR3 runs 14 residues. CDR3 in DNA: TGTGCCATCAGCCCGGGACTAGCGAACAATGAGCAGTTCTTC. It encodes CAISPGLANNEQFF.

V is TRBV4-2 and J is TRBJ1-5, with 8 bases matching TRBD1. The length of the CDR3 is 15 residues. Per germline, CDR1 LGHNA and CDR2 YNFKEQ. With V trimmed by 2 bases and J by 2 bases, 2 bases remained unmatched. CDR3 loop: CASSQQGAGNQPQHF. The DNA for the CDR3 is TGTGCCAGCAGCCAACAGGGGGCTGGCAATCAGCCCCAGCATTTT.

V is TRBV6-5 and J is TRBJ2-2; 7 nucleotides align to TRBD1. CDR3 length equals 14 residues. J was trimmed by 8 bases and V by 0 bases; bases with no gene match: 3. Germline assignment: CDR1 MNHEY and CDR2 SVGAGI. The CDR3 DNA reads TGTGCCAGCAGTTACTCCGGACAGGATGGGGAGCTGTTTTTT. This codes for CASSYSGQDGELFF.

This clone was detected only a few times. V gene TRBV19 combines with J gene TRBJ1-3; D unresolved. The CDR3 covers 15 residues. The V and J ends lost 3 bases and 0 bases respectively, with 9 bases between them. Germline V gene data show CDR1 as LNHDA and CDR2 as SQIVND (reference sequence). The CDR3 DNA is TGTGCCAGTAGTATGTACAAGAGCTCTGGAAACACCATATATTTT. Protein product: CASSMYKSSGNTIYF. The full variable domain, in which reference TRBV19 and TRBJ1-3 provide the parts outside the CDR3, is DGGITQSPKYLFRKEGQNVTLSCEQNLNHDAMYWYRQDPGQGLRLIYYSQIVNDFQKGDIAEGYSVSREKKESFPLTVTSAQKNPTAFYLCASSMYKSSGNTIYFGEGSWLTVV.

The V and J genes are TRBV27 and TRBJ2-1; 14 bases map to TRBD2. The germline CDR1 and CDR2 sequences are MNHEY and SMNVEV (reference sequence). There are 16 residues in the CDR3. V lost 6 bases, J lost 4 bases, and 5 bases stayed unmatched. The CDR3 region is CASRTSGGAIYNEQFF. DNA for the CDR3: TGTGCCAGCAGGACTAGCGGGGGGGCCATTTACAATGAGCAGTTCTTC.

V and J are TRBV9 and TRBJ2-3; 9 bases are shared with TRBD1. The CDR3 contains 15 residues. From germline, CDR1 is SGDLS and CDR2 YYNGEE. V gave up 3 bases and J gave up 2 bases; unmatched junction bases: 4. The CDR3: CASSAGQGPTDTQYF. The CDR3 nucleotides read TGTGCCAGCAGCGCCGGACAGGGGCCCACAGATACGCAGTATTTT.

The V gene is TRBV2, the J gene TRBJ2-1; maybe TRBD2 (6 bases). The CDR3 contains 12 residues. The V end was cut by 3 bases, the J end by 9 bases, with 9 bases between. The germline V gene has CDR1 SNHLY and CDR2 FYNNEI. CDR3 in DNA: TGTGCCAGCAGTGAGACTAGTAGTGAGCAGTTCTTC. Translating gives CASSETSSEQFF.

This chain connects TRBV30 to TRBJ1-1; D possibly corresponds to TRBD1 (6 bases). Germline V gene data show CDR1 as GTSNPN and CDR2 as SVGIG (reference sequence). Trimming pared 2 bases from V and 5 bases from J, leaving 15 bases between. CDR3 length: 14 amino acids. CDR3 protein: CAWSKWGLGTEAFF. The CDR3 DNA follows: TGTGCCTGGAGTAAGTGGGGGCTTGGGACTGAAGCTTTCTTT.

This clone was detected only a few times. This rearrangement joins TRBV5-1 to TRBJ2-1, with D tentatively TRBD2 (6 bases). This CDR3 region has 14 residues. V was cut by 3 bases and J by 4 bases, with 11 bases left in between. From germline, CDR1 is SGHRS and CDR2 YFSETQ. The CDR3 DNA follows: TGCGCCAGCAGCTCGGCGGCGGGATACAATGAGCAGTTCTTC. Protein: CASSSAAGYNEQFF.

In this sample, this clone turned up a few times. The CDR3 reads CASSQAGRANTGELFF. CDR3 DNA sequence: TGCGCCAGCAGCCAAGCAGGACGGGCGAACACCGGGGAGCTGTTTTTT. This chain uses TRBV4-1 with TRBJ2-2; no clear D gene. V was shortened by 1 base and J by 0 bases, with 9 bases between the two germline ends. CDR1 and CDR2 from the germline V gene are MGHRA and YSYEKL. The CDR3 runs 16 residues.

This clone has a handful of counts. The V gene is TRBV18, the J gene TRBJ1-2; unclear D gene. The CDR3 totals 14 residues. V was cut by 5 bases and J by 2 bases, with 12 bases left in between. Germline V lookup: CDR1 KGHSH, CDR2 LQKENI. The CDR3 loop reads CASSVLGRNYGYTF. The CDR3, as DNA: TGTGCCAGCTCAGTCCTAGGGCGAAACTATGGCTACACCTTC.

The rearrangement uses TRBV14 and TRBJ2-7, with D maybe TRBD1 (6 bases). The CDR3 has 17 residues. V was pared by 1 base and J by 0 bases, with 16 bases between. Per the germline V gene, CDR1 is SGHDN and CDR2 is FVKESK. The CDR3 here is CASSQVITGPSSYEQYF. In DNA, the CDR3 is TGTGCCAGCAGCCAAGTTATAACAGGGCCTTCCTCCTACGAGCAGTACTTC.

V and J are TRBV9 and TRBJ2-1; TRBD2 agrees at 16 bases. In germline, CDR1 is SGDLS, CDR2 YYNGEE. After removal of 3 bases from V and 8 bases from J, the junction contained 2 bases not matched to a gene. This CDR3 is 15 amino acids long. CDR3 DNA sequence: TGTGCCAGCAGCGGCGGGACTAGCGGGGGGGATGAGCAGTTCTTC. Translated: CASSGGTSGGDEQFF.

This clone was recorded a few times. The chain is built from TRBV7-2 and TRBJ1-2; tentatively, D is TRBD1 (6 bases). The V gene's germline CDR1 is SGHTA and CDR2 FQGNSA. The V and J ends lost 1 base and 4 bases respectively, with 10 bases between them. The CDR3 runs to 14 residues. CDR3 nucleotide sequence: TGTGCCAGCAGCTTAGTAAGGACAGCCTATGGCTACACCTTC. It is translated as CASSLVRTAYGYTF.

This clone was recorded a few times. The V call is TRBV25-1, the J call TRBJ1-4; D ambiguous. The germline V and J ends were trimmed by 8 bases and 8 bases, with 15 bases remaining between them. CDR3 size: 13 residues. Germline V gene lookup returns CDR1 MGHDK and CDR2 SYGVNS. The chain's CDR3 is CASATTKGEKLFF. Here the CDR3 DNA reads TGTGCCAGCGCCACCACAAAAGGGGAAAAACTGTTTTTT.

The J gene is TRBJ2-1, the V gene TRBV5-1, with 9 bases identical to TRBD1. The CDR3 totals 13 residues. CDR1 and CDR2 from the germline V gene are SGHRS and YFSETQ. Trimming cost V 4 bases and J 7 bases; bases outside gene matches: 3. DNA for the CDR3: TGCGCCAGCAGCGGTGGACAGGGGAATGAGCAGTTCTTC. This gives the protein CASSGGQGNEQFF.

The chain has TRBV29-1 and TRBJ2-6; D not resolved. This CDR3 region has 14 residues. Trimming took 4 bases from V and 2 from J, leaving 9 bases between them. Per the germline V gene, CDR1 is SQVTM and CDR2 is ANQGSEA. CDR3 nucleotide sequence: TGCAGCGTTGTATTAGCTACTGGGGCCAACGTCCTGACTTTC. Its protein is CSVVLATGANVLTF.

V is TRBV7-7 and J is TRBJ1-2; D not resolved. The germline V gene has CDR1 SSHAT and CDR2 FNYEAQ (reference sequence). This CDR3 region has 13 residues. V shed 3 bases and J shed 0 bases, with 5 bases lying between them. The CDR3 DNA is TGTGCCAGCAGCTTTTTGGCTAACTATGGCTACACCTTC. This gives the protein CASSFLANYGYTF.

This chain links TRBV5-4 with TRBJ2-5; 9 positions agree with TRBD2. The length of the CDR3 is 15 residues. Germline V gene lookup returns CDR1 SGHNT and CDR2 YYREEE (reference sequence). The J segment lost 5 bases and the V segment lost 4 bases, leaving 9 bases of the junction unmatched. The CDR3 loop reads CASSLAGKSGETQYF. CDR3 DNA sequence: TGTGCCAGCAGCCTAGCGGGGAAGTCAGGGGAGACCCAGTACTTC.

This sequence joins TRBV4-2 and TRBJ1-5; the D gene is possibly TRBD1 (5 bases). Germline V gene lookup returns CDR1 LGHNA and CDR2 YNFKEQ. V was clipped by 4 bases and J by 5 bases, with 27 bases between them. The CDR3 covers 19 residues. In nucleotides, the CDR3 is TGTGCCAGCAGCCGGGGGTCTTTGGCGACACCTGGGGGGGATCAGCCCCAGCATTTT. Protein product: CASSRGSLATPGGDQPQHF.

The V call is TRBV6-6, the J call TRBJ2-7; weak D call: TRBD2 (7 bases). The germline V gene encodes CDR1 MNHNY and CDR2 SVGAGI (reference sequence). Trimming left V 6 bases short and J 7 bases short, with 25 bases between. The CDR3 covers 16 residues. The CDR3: CASSIPTRGGKPEQYF. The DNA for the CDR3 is TGTGCCAGCAGCATCCCGACGAGGGGGGGTAAACCGGAGCAGTACTTC.

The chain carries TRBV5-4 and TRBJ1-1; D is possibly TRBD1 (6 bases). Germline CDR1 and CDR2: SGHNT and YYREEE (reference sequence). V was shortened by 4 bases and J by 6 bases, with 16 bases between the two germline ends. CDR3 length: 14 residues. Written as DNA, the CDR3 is TGTGCCAGCAGCCTAGGACAGAGGTGGGCTGAAGCTTTCTTT. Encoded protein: CASSLGQRWAEAFF.

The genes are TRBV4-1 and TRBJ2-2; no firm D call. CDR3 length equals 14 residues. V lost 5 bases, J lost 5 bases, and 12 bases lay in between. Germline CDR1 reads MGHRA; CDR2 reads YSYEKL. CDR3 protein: CASSYPDPTGELFF. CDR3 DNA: TGCGCCAGCAGCTACCCGGACCCTACCGGGGAGCTGTTTTTT.

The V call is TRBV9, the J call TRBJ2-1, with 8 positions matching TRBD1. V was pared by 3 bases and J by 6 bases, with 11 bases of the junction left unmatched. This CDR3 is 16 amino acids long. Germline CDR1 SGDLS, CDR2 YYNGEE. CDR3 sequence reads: CASSAPDRGLGNEQFF. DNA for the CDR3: TGTGCCAGCAGCGCCCCCGACAGGGGCCTAGGCAATGAGCAGTTCTTC.

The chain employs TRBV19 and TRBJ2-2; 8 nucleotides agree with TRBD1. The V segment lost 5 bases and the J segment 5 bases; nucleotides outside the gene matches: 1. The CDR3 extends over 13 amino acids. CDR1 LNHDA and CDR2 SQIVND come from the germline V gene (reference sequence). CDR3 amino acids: CASSGTGTGELFF. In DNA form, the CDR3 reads TGTGCCAGTAGTGGGACAGGAACCGGGGAGCTGTTTTTT.

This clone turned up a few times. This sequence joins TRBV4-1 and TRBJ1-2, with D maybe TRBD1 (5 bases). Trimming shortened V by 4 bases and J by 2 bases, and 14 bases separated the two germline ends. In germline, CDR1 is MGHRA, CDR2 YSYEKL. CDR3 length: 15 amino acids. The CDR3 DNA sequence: TGCGCCAGCAGCCCGGCCGGAGGGACGAACTATGGCTACACCTTC. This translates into CASSPAGGTNYGYTF.

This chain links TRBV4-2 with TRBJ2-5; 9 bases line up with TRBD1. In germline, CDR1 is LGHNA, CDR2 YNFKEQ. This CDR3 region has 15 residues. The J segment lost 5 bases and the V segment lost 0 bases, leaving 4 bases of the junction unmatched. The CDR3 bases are TGTGCCAGCAGCCAAGATGGGACAGGGCGGGAGACCCAGTACTTC. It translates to CASSQDGTGRETQYF.

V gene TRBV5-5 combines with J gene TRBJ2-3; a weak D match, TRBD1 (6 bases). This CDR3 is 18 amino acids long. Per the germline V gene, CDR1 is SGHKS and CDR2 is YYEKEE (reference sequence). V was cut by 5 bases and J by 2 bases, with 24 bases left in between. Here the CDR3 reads CASRLRWSGEGDTDTQYF. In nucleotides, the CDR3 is TGTGCCAGCAGGTTGAGGTGGTCAGGGGAAGGAGACACAGATACGCAGTATTTT. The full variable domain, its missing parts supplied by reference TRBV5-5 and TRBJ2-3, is DAGVTQSPTHLIKTRGQQVTLRCSPISGHKSVSWYQQVLGQGPQFIFQYYEKEERGRGNFPDRFSARQFPNYSSELNVNALLLGDSALYLCASRLRWSGEGDTDTQYFGPGTRLTVL.

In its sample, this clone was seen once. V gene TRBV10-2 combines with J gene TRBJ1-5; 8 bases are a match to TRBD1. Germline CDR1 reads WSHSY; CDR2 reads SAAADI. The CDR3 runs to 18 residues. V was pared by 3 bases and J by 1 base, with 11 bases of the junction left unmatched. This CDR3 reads CASSDMRTGTSSNQPQHF. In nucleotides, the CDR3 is TGCGCCAGCAGTGATATGAGGACAGGGACGAGCAGCAATCAGCCCCAGCATTTT.